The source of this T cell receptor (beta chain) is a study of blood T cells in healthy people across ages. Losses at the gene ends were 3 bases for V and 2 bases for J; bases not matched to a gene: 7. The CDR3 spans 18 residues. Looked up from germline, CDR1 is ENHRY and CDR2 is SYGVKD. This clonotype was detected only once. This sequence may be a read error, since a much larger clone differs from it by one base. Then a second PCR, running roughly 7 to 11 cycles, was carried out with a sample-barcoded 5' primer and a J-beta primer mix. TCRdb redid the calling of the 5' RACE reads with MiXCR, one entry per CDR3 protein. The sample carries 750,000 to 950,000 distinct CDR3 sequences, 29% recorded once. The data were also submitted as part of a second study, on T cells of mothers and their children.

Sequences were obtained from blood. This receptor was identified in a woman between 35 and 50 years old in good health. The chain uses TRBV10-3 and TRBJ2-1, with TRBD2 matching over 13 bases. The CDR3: CAISDGLAGESAYNEQFF. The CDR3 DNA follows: TGTGCCATCAGTGACGGACTAGCGGGGGAATCCGCCTACAATGAGCAGTTCTTC.